The 24 T cell receptor beta chains listed next were all sequenced from one sample in a study of shared clonotypes between healthy human individuals. The naive CD8 subset, CD45RO-negative cells positively selected for CCR7, excluded terminally differentiated effector memory CD45RA+ cells. TCRdb's table, derived via immunoSEQ multiplex PCR, lists solely in-frame clones and lacks some. The sample carries roughly 590,000 clones, roughly 95% recorded once. Input material: naive CD8+ T cells sorted from blood. All receptors come from a woman in her 30s in good health.

This chain joins TRBV5-1 and TRBJ2-7; no clear D gene. Germline V gene lookup returns CDR1 SGHRS and CDR2 YFSETQ. This CDR3 region has 12 residues. Trimming pared 4 bases from V and 6 bases from J, leaving 11 bases between. The CDR3 sequence: CASSETPAEQYF. The CDR3 nucleotides read TGCGCCAGCAGCGAGACACCCGCCGAGCAGTACTTC.

The V call is TRBV10-3, the J call TRBJ1-2, with TRBD1 identical over 7 bases. This CDR3 contains 14 residues. J gave up 6 bases and V 3 bases, and 7 bases lay outside the gene matches. The germline gives CDR1 ENHRY, CDR2 SYGVKD. CDR3 region: CAISETGTVHGYTF. The CDR3 region has the DNA TGTGCCATCAGTGAAACCGGGACAGTCCATGGCTACACCTTC.

The CDR3 is CASNPTGEDTEAFF. CDR3 coding DNA: TGTGCCAGCAACCCTACAGGGGAGGACACTGAAGCTTTCTTT. The chain has TRBV28 and TRBJ1-1, with 7 bases aligning to TRBD1. The CDR3 spans 14 residues. The trim removed 7 bases at V and 3 bases at J, leaving 8 bases unmatched. In germline, CDR1 is MDHEN, CDR2 SYDVKM.

Turning to this clone: Other DNA sequences within the sample encode an identical CDR3. The chain uses TRBV5-1 and TRBJ2-7; D unclear. The CDR3 length is 13 residues. Germline assignment: CDR1 SGHRS and CDR2 YFSETQ. V shed 5 bases and J shed 0 bases, with 9 bases lying between them. CDR3 coding DNA: TGCGCCAGCAGTTTTGGATCCTCCTACGAGCAGTACTTC. Amino acid sequence: CASSFGSSYEQYF.

J is TRBJ2-7 and V is TRBV28; 7 bases line up with TRBD1. This CDR3 has 14 amino acids. The germline V gene encodes CDR1 MDHEN and CDR2 SYDVKM. J gave up 4 bases and V 6 bases, and 9 bases lay outside the gene matches. The CDR3 protein is CASSGQDDSYEQYF. CDR3 DNA: TGTGCCAGCAGCGGACAGGACGATTCGTACGAGCAGTACTTC.

This chain links TRBV29-1 with TRBJ2-7, with a possible D match to TRBD1 (5 bases). Germline CDR1 SQVTM, CDR2 ANQGSEA. CDR3 length: 14 amino acids. Trimming removed 1 base from V and 2 bases from J, with 12 bases in between. The CDR3 loop reads CSVEGGAGPYEQYF. The CDR3 coding sequence is TGCAGCGTTGAAGGAGGCGCAGGGCCCTACGAGCAGTACTTC.

The chain has TRBV6-1 and TRBJ2-5, with 8 bases fitting TRBD2. The J call may not be correct, given that the DNA end is closer to TRBJ2-7. The germline V gene encodes CDR1 MNHNS and CDR2 SASEGT. There are 16 residues in the CDR3. The CDR3 sequence: CASSEGLARESLEQYF. In DNA, the CDR3 is TGTGCCAGCAGTGAAGGACTAGCGAGGGAGTCTCTCGAGCAGTACTTC.

The chain uses TRBV27 and TRBJ1-2; 8 nucleotides agree with TRBD1. In germline, CDR1 is MNHEY, CDR2 SMNVEV (reference sequence). The trim removed 3 bases at V and 7 bases at J, leaving 4 bases unmatched. This CDR3 is 13 amino acids long. CDR3 residues: CASSFDRGSGYTF. The CDR3 coding sequence is TGTGCCAGCAGTTTTGACAGGGGATCTGGCTACACCTTC.

This chain joins TRBV29-1 and TRBJ2-7; D is tentatively TRBD1 or TRBD2 (5 bases each). From germline, CDR1 is SQVTM and CDR2 ANQGSEA. This CDR3 spans 11 amino acids. V was clipped by 7 bases and J by 3 bases, with 10 bases between them. CDR3 in DNA: TGCAGCGCGGGACGGGACTACGAGCAGTACTTC. Translated: CSAGRDYEQYF.

The rearrangement uses TRBV5-6 and TRBJ1-5, with D possibly TRBD1 on 5 matching bases. Per germline, CDR1 SGHDT and CDR2 YYEEEE. Trimming stripped 1 base from V and 3 bases from J, with 8 bases between. The length of the CDR3 is 14 residues. The CDR3 loop is CASSLWGDNQPQHF. In DNA form, the CDR3 reads TGTGCCAGCAGCTTGTGGGGGGACAATCAGCCCCAGCATTTT.

The rearrangement uses TRBV7-8 and TRBJ1-4; 9 bases map to TRBD1. Germline V CDR1 and CDR2: SGHVS, FQNEAQ. CDR3 size: 16 residues. J was trimmed by 6 bases and V by 4 bases; bases with no gene match: 9. The CDR3 DNA sequence: TGTGCCAGCAGCTCGATGGGACAGGGTTTGGATGAAAAACTGTTTTTT. Protein sequence: CASSSMGQGLDEKLFF.

The CDR3 region is CASSDREGTGGHEQFF. The DNA for the CDR3 is TGTGCCAGCAGCGACCGAGAGGGGACAGGGGGCCATGAGCAGTTCTTC. The V call is TRBV13, the J call TRBJ2-1; 12 nucleotides match TRBD1. Trimming removed 5 bases from V and 8 bases from J; junction bases left unmatched: 10. From germline, CDR1 is PRHDT and CDR2 FYEKMQ (reference sequence). The CDR3 consists of 16 residues. The complete variable domain, with remaining parts taken from reference TRBV13 and TRBJ2-1, reads AAGVIQSPRHLIKEKRETATLKCYPIPRHDTVYWYQQGPGQDPQFLISFYEKMQSDKGSIPDRFSAQQFSDYHSELNMSSLELGDSALYFCASSDREGTGGHEQFFGPGTRLTVL.

This sequence joins TRBV19 and TRBJ2-7; 8 bases are a match to TRBD1. The germline gives CDR1 LNHDA, CDR2 SQIVND (reference sequence). CDR3 length equals 15 residues. With V trimmed by 8 bases and J by 5 bases, 14 bases remained unmatched. CDR3 DNA sequence: TGTGCCAGTTGCGAATCCGGGACAGGTCGGCACGAGCAGTACTTC. This gives the protein CASCESGTGRHEQYF.

The V and J genes are TRBV27 and TRBJ2-7; tentatively, D is TRBD1 or TRBD2 (5 bases each). The germline V and J ends were trimmed by 5 bases and 5 bases, with 22 bases remaining between them. Germline V gives CDR1 MNHEY, CDR2 SMNVEV (reference sequence). The CDR3 has 16 amino acids. The CDR3 here is CASSIRTPWRSHEQYF. For the CDR3, the DNA is TGTGCCAGCAGTATCCGGACACCCTGGAGGTCCCACGAGCAGTACTTC.

The V and J genes are TRBV28 and TRBJ2-3, with 7 bases aligning to TRBD1. There are 18 residues in the CDR3. V shed 2 bases and J 0 bases; nucleotides not matched to a gene: 11. Germline CDR1 MDHEN, CDR2 SYDVKM. CDR3 loop: CASSLDRESATSTDTQYF. The CDR3 DNA sequence: TGTGCCAGCAGTTTAGACAGGGAATCAGCCACTAGCACAGATACGCAGTATTTT.

The V gene is TRBV13, the J gene TRBJ2-7; a possible D gene is TRBD2 (5 bases). Trimming removed 0 bases at V and 7 bases at J, with 19 bases between. Germline lookup yields CDR1 PRHDT and CDR2 FYEKMQ (reference sequence). The CDR3 sequence is 16 residues long. The CDR3 DNA reads TGTGCCAGCAGCTTAGGCGCCCTAGCTGCCCGAGGGGAGCAGTACTTC. It specifies CASSLGALAARGEQYF.

This clone was recorded once. The rearrangement links TRBV7-8 to TRBJ2-1; 10 bases agree with TRBD1. Germline V lookup: CDR1 SGHVS, CDR2 FQNEAQ. The junction had 5 bases not matched to a gene; V was cut back by 3 bases and J by 3 bases. The CDR3 has 16 amino acids. The DNA for the CDR3 is TGTGCCAGCAGCTTCTACAGGGACAGGGGCTACAATGAGCAGTTCTTC. Amino acid sequence: CASSFYRDRGYNEQFF. Combining the CDR3 with reference TRBV7-8 and TRBJ2-1 gives the whole variable domain GAGVSQSPRYKVAKRGQDVALRCDPISGHVSLFWYQQALGQGPEFLTYFQNEAQLDKSGLPSDRFFAERPEGSVSTLKIQRTQQEDSAVYLCASSFYRDRGYNEQFFGPGTRLTVL.

J is TRBJ1-5 and V is TRBV6-4; no clear D gene. Germline V CDR1 and CDR2: MRHNA, SNTAGT. The CDR3 length is 14 residues. Deletions cut 3 bases from V and 0 bases from J, with 6 bases between. The CDR3: CASSENHSNQPQHF. DNA of the CDR3: TGTGCCAGCAGTGAAAATCATAGCAATCAGCCCCAGCATTTT.

The chain employs TRBV13 and TRBJ2-1; 13 bases are shared with TRBD2. This CDR3 region has 15 residues. CDR1 and CDR2 from the germline V gene are PRHDT and FYEKMQ (reference sequence). V lost 7 bases to trimming and J lost 7 bases; unmatched junction nucleotides: 7. The CDR3 reads CASTPGLAGINEQFF. CDR3 coding DNA: TGTGCCAGCACCCCGGGACTAGCGGGGATAAATGAGCAGTTCTTC.

V gene TRBV7-9 combines with J gene TRBJ2-3; D is unclear. Deletions cut 1 base from V and 0 bases from J, with 5 bases between. Germline lookup yields CDR1 SEHNR and CDR2 FQNEAQ (reference sequence). The CDR3 consists of 14 residues. The CDR3, as DNA: TGTGCCAGCAGCTTAGTGGACAGCACAGATACGCAGTATTTT. Translated: CASSLVDSTDTQYF.

The rearrangement joins TRBV28 to TRBJ2-2; a weak D match, TRBD1 (6 bases). Germline V gene lookup returns CDR1 MDHEN and CDR2 SYDVKM. Trimming stripped 2 bases from V and 7 bases from J, with 8 bases between. The CDR3 runs 13 residues. CDR3 residues: CASSLGGNGELFF. The CDR3 DNA reads TGTGCCAGCAGTTTAGGGGGCAACGGGGAGCTGTTTTTT.

This rearrangement joins TRBV6-5 to TRBJ1-1, with 7 nucleotides matching TRBD1. Looked up from germline, CDR1 is MNHEY and CDR2 is SVGAGI. CDR3 length equals 14 residues. With 5 bases clipped from V and 6 bases from J, the junction kept 9 bases outside the gene matches. CDR3 nucleotides: TGTGCCAGCAGTGTCACCGGGACAGAATCTGAAGCTTTCTTT. As protein: CASSVTGTESEAFF.

The rearrangement joins TRBV5-4 to TRBJ1-5; weak D call: TRBD1 (5 bases). CDR1 and CDR2 (germline): SGHNT, YYREEE (reference sequence). V was clipped by 5 bases and J by 1 base, with 10 bases between them. This CDR3 spans 14 amino acids. In DNA form, the CDR3 reads TGTGCCAGCAGGGTATGGGGCAGCAATCAGCCCCAGCATTTT. Amino acids: CASRVWGSNQPQHF.

This chain links TRBV6-5 with TRBJ2-3; 12 nucleotides align to TRBD2. In germline, CDR1 is MNHEY, CDR2 SVGAGI. V lost 4 bases to trimming and J lost 4 bases; unmatched junction nucleotides: 6. The CDR3 sequence is 16 residues long. In DNA, the CDR3 is TGTGCCAGCAGTTTCGGACTAGCGGGGCAAGCAGATACGCAGTATTTT. Its translation is CASSFGLAGQADTQYF.